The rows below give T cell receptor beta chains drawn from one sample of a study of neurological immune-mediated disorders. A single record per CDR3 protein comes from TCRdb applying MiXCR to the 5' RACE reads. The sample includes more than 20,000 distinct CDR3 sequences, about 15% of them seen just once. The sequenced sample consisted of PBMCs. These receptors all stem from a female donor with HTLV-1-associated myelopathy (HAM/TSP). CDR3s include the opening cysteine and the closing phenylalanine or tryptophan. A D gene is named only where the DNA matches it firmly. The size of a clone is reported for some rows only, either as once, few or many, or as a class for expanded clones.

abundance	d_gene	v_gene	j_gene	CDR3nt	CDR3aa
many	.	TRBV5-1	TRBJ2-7	TGCGCCAGCAAGGGGGAGGTCGAGCAGTACTTC	CASKGEVEQYF
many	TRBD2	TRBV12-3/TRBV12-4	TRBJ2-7	TGTGCCAGCAGTGATCCTGGGGCGGGGGTTACCTACGAGCAGTACTTC	CASSDPGAGVTYEQYF
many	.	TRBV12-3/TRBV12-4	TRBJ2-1	TGTGCCAGCAGTTACCAGGGGGGCTACAATGAGCAGTTCTTC	CASSYQGGYNEQFF
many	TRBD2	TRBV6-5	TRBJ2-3	TGTGCCAGCAGTACCGGCCGGAGCGGGAGAGTCACAGATACGCAGTATTTT	CASSTGRSGRVTDTQYF
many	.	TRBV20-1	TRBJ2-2	TGCAGTGCTCGGACGAACACCGGGGAGCTGTTTTTT	CSARTNTGELFF
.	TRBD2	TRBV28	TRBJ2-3	TGTGCCAGCAGTTCTCCGGCTAGCGGGGGGCGCACAGATACGCAGTATTTT	CASSSPASGGRTDTQYF
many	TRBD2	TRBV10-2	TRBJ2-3	TGCGCCAGCAGTGAGTCACTAGCGGGGGTCACAGATACGCAGTATTTT	CASSESLAGVTDTQYF
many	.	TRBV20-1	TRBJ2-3	TGCAGTGCTAGTCCGGACACAGATACGCAGTATTTT	CSASPDTDTQYF
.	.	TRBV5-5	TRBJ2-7	TGTGCCAACAGCCCGGACACGGCCCCTTACGAGCAGTACTTC	CANSPDTAPYEQYF
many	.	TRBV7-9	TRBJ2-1	TGTGCCAGCAGCGGATATTTTAACGGCCCGGCCAATGAGCAGTTCTTC	CASSGYFNGPANEQFF
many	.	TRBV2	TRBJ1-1	TGTGCCAGCAGAGATCTGACGGCTATGAACACTGAAGCTTTCTTT	CASRDLTAMNTEAFF
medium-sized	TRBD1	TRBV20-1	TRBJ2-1	TGCAGTGCTAGAGACGAAACTAGCCGGGACAGGGTCCATGAGCAGTTCTTC	CSARDETSRDRVHEQFF
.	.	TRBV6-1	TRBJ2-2	TGTGCCAGCATGGACAGTGGGGACACCGGGGAGCTGTTTTTT	CASMDSGDTGELFF
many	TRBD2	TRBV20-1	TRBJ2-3	TGCAGTGCTCCGACTCGGGGGGGGCTAGCGGACCTCAGCACAGATACGCAGTATTTT	CSAPTRGGLADLSTDTQYF